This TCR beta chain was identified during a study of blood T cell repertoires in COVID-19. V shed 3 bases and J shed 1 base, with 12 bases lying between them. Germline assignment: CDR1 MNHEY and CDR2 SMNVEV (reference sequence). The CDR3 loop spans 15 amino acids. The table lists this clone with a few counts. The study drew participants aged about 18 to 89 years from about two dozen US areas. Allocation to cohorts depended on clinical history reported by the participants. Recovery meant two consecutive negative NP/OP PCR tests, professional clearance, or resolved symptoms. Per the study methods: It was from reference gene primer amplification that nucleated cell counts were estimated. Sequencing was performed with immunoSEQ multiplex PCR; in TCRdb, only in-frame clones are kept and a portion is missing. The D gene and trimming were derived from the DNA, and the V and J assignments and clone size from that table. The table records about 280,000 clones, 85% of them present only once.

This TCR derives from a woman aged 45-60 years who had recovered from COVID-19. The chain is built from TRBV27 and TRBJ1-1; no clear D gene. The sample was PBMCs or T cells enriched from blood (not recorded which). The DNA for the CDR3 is TGTGCCAGCAGTTTGTGGGCCTCAGGGAACACTGAAGCTTTCTTT. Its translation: CASSLWASGNTEAFF.